The clone carrying this T cell receptor (beta chain) was seen ten or more times. This sample was included in a study of T cells of healthy individuals. Trimming stripped 4 bases from V and 5 bases from J, with 22 bases between. Germline V gene sequence: CDR1 SGHDT, CDR2 YYEEEE. The CDR3 totals 16 residues. One entry per CDR3 protein results from TCRdb running MiXCR on the 5' RACE reads. Of over 95,000 distinct CDR3 sequences listed, approximately 18% were seen once; the top ten hold about 6%. The clonotype comes from a human donor in good health. V gene TRBV5-6 combines with J gene TRBJ2-7; tentatively, D is TRBD1 or TRBD2 (5 bases each). The CDR3 loop reads CASSLTGTTRLDEQYF. The CDR3 DNA reads TGTGCCAGCAGCCTCACCGGGACCACACGCCTCGACGAGCAGTACTTC.